The 28 T cell receptor beta chains listed next were all sequenced from one sample in a study of tumor and adjacent non-tumor tissue in lung cancer. This sample's RNA came from whole unsorted tissue. The library came from three nested PCR rounds adapted from ARM-PCR protocols. TCRdb re-analysed the multiplex PCR reads in MiXCR, keeping a single row per CDR3 protein. The profile shows more than 95,000 distinct CDR3 sequences, over 65% of them singletons. Source material: lung tumor tissue. The receptors derive from a man younger than 40 with non-small cell lung cancer.

The chain links TRBV6-5 to TRBJ2-2; D is uncertain. The germline V gene has CDR1 MNHEY and CDR2 SVGAGI. Between the trimmed V and J ends, which lost 0 bases and 8 bases, there was a span of 16 bases. This CDR3 has 16 residues. Here the CDR3 reads CASSYSPPWVGGELFF. The CDR3 DNA is TGTGCCAGCAGTTACTCCCCCCCATGGGTGGGAGGGGAGCTGTTTTTT.

Comment on this clonotype: A much larger clonotype is one base distant, so this may be a read error. The chain combines TRBV5-6 with TRBJ2-7, with 8 bases aligning to TRBD2. The germline V gene has CDR1 SGHDT and CDR2 YYEEEE. The CDR3 sequence is 14 residues long. Trimming cost V 4 bases and J 7 bases; bases outside gene matches: 10. In nucleotides, the CDR3 is TGTGCCAGCAGCCTCCGGGGGACTAGTGGTGAGCAGTACTTC. Amino acids: CASSLRGTSGEQYF.

A word on this clonotype: A much larger clone differs by one base, so this may be a read error. This sequence joins TRBV12-3 or TRBV12-4 and TRBJ2-7, with D perhaps TRBD2 (5 bases). The CDR3 extends over 11 amino acids. The CDR3: CTSSRGNEQYF. In DNA form, the CDR3 reads TGTACCAGCAGCCGAGGGAACGAGCAGTACTTC.

Concerning this clonotype: Since a much larger clone is just one base distant, this may be a read error. This chain connects TRBV6-6 to TRBJ2-3; D may be TRBD1 (6 bases). The V end lost 4 bases, the J end lost 3 bases, and 11 bases lay between the germline ends. Germline CDR1 MNHNY, CDR2 SVGAGI (reference sequence). The CDR3 runs 14 residues. The CDR3 region has the DNA TGTGCCAGCAGTTGGGCAGGGGCTACAGATACGCAGTATTTT. It yields the protein CASSWAGATDTQYF.

This clonotype appeared many times. The rearrangement links TRBV20-1 to TRBJ2-2, with 7 bases aligning to TRBD1. Germline CDR1 DFQATT, CDR2 SNEGSKA (reference sequence). This CDR3 contains 15 residues. The ends lost 3 bases at V and 3 bases at J; junction bases unmatched: 7. CDR3 protein: CSARKTGIDTGELFF. For the CDR3, the DNA is TGCAGTGCTAGGAAGACAGGGATCGACACCGGGGAGCTGTTTTTT.

As regards this clonotype: At one boundary the junction diverges from the germline segment, which might be a read error. The CDR3, as DNA: TGTGCCAGCACCTTGGCGCGGGAGGGAAATGAGCAGTTCTTC. It specifies CASTLAREGNEQFF. The genes are TRBV5-6 and TRBJ2-1; 9 bases map to TRBD2. Germline values: CDR1 SGHDT, CDR2 YYEEEE. The CDR3 runs 14 residues.

There are a few counts of this clonotype. A clone one base away is much larger, so this may be a read error. The chain is built from TRBV11-2 and TRBJ2-1, with D tentatively TRBD2 (6 bases). This CDR3 is built from 15 residues. Germline loops: CDR1 SGHAT, CDR2 FQNNGV. The CDR3 DNA reads as TGTGTCAGCAGCTCTAGCGTCCCCTCCTACAATGAGCAGTTCTTC. Its protein is CVSSSSVPSYNEQFF.

This clonotype has just a few counts. A much larger clone lies a single base off, so this may be a read error. The rearrangement joins TRBV11-2 to TRBJ2-3; the D gene is possibly TRBD2 (6 bases). The CDR3 length is 13 residues. Germline assignment: CDR1 SGHAT and CDR2 FQNNGV. CDR3 loop: CVSTRGTTDTQYF. The CDR3 DNA reads as TGTGTCAGCACCCGCGGGACCACAGATACGCAGTATTTT. The full variable domain, its missing parts supplied by reference TRBV11-2 and TRBJ2-3, is EAGVAQSPRYKIIEKRQSVAFWCNPISGHATLYWYQQILGQGPKLLIQFQNNGVVDDSQLPKDRFSAERLKGVDSTLKIQPAKLEDSAVYLCVSTRGTTDTQYFGPGTRLTVL.

This clonotype appeared many times. The CDR3 sequence: CSAGGAGAETQYF. The CDR3 region has the DNA TGCAGTGCTGGGGGGGCAGGGGCAGAGACCCAGTACTTC. This chain links TRBV20-1 with TRBJ2-5, with a tentative D call TRBD2 (7 bases). V lost 5 bases and J lost 4, with 14 bases in between. The germline gives CDR1 DFQATT, CDR2 SNEGSKA (reference sequence). The CDR3 extends over 13 amino acids.

In the case of this clonotype: A much larger clone differs from this one at a single base, so this may be a read error. V is TRBV20-1 and J is TRBJ1-4; D gene ambiguous. V was cut by 0 bases and J by 11 bases, with 10 bases left in between. This CDR3 is 12 amino acids long. From germline, CDR1 is DFQATT and CDR2 SNEGSKA (reference sequence). CDR3 nucleotide sequence: TGCAGTGCTAGAGATGTGGGCACGAAACTGTTTTTT. This translates into CSARDVGTKLFF.

As regards this clonotype: One end of the junction is discordant with germline, which a read error may explain. This chain joins TRBV11-2 and TRBJ2-1; 8 bases map to TRBD2. The germline V gene encodes CDR1 SGHAT and CDR2 FQNNGV. This CDR3 region has 15 residues. The CDR3 protein is CASSFIPGGNNKQSF. The CDR3 coding sequence is TGTGCCAGCAGCTTTATTCCGGGAGGGAATAATAAGCAGTCCTTC.

This chain links TRBV12-3 or TRBV12-4 with TRBJ1-1; no definite D call. Trimming removed 5 bases at V and 0 bases at J, with 16 bases between. The CDR3 covers 16 residues. This CDR3 is CASSGPDGAMNTEAFF. The CDR3 coding sequence is TGTGCCAGCAGTGGGCCGGACGGAGCAATGAACACTGAAGCTTTCTTT.

Regarding this clonotype: This likely comes from a read error, as the CDR3 has no conserved phenylalanine or tryptophan at its end. J is TRBJ2-1 and V is TRBV20-1; a possible D gene is TRBD1 (6 bases). CDR1 DFQATT and CDR2 SNEGSKA come from the germline V gene (reference sequence). V lost 4 bases, J lost 0 bases, and 10 bases lay in between. The CDR3 has 14 residues. The CDR3 DNA sequence: TGCAGTGCTATACGACAGGTCTCCTACAATGAGCAGTTCTCC. Protein sequence: CSAIRQVSYNEQFS.

As regards this clonotype: A much larger clone lies a single base off, so this may be a read error. This chain links TRBV5-6 with TRBJ1-2, with D hard to call. Germline loops: CDR1 SGHDT, CDR2 YYEEEE. This CDR3 region has 15 residues. CDR3: CVSSGDFGSIYGYTF. The CDR3 DNA sequence: TGTGTCAGCAGCGGCGATTTTGGGTCAATCTATGGCTACACCTTC.

A note on this clonotype: The junction and the germline gene differ at one end; a read error may be behind it. The chain links TRBV29-1 to TRBJ2-1; no definite D call. The germline gives CDR1 SQVTM, CDR2 ANQGSEA. This CDR3 spans 13 amino acids. The DNA of the CDR3 is TGCAGCGTTGACCTACAGCTGGGGAATGAGCAGTCCTTC. This sequence encodes CSVDLQLGNEQSF.

Comments on this clonotype: A much larger clone differs from this one at a single base, so this may be a read error. J is TRBJ1-5 and V is TRBV20-1; no definite D call. This CDR3 region has 11 residues. Germline CDR1 DFQATT, CDR2 SNEGSKA (reference sequence). CDR3 DNA: TGCAGTGCTAGACAGAGCTCGGTCCAGCGTTTT. Its protein is CSARQSSVQRF.

At least ten counts were recorded for this clonotype. The chain couples TRBV29-1 to TRBJ2-5, with a possible D match to TRBD2 (6 bases). CDR1 SQVTM and CDR2 ANQGSEA come from the germline V gene. The CDR3 sequence is 13 residues long. V gave up 4 bases and J gave up 5 bases, with 14 bases separating them. In DNA form, the CDR3 reads TGCAGCGTTGTAACGGGAGCCCCGGAGACCCAGTACTTC. It yields the protein CSVVTGAPETQYF. The whole variable domain, filled in from reference TRBV29-1 and TRBJ2-5, reads SAVISQKPSRDICQRGTSLTIQCQVDSQVTMMFWYRQQPGQSLTLIATANQGSEATYESGFVIDKFPISRPNLTFSTLTVSNMSPEDSSIYLCSVVTGAPETQYFGPGTRLLVL.

This clonotype has a count of ten or more. The chain recombines TRBV6-5 with TRBJ2-4; D is undetermined. This CDR3 is built from 16 residues. V lost 9 bases and J 1 base, leaving 19 bases between the germline ends. Germline loops: CDR1 MNHEY, CDR2 SVGAGI. CDR3 DNA: TGTGCCAGTTCCCTGGGGTATGCCGGGGCCAAAAACATTCAGTACTTC. It codes for CASSLGYAGAKNIQYF.

With respect to this clonotype: One end of the junction is discordant with germline, which a read error may explain. The V gene is TRBV4-3, the J gene TRBJ2-3; D is undetermined. The V gene's germline CDR1 is LGHNA and CDR2 YSLEER. The CDR3 is made up of 16 amino acids. CDR3 protein: CASGQAKDLGTDTQYF. The CDR3 coding sequence is TGCGCCAGCGGCCAAGCAAAGGATCTGGGCACAGATACGCAGTATTTT.

With respect to this clonotype: A junction end diverges from the germline sequence, so it may reflect a read error. The chain recombines TRBV11-2 with TRBJ1-4, with unresolved D. Germline V lookup: CDR1 SGHAT, CDR2 FQNNGV. This CDR3 is 15 amino acids long. CDR3 nucleotides: TGTGTCAGCAGCCGTGACGGCGCAACTAGTGAAAAACTGTTTTTT. This sequence encodes CVSSRDGATSEKLFF. Based on the CDR3 plus reference TRBV11-2 and TRBJ1-4, the full variable domain is EAGVAQSPRYKIIEKRQSVAFWCNPISGHATLYWYQQILGQGPKLLIQFQNNGVVDDSQLPKDRFSAERLKGVDSTLKIQPAKLEDSAVYLCVSSRDGATSEKLFFGSGTQLSVL.

This clonotype appeared once. One end of the junction fails to match germline, which may point to a read error. This rearrangement joins TRBV6-1 to TRBJ1-5; D unresolved. Germline V lookup: CDR1 MNHNS, CDR2 SASEGT. CDR3 length: 15 amino acids. CDR3 loop: CARSGETNSDQPQHF. The CDR3 bases are TGTGCCAGGAGTGGGGAAACGAACAGTGACCAGCCCCAGCATTTT.

As concerns this clonotype: Mismatch with germline at one junction end may stem from a read error. The chain combines TRBV11-3 with TRBJ2-3; a weak D match, TRBD1 (6 bases). The CDR3 extends over 16 amino acids. Per germline, CDR1 SGHNT and CDR2 YENEEA. For the CDR3, the DNA is TGTGCCAGCAGCTTAGATGGGCCAGGGGACCTAGATACGCAGTACTTT. Protein: CASSLDGPGDLDTQYF. Full variable domain (outside the CDR3, taken from reference TRBV11-3 and TRBJ2-3): EAGVVQSPRYKIIEKKQPVAFWCNPISGHNTLYWYLQNLGQGPELLIRYENEEAVDDSQLPKDRFSAERLKGVDSTLKIQPAELGDSAVYLCASSLDGPGDLDTQYFGPGTRLTVL.

This clonotype was seen a handful of times. One end of the junction fails to match germline, which may point to a read error. The chain employs TRBV11-3 and TRBJ2-5, with a weak D call TRBD2 (5 bases). Germline V gene data show CDR1 as SGHNT and CDR2 as YENEEA. This CDR3 comprises 14 residues. CDR3 coding DNA: TGTGCCAGCAGCTTAGCGGGGTACCATGAGACCCAGTACTTC. It is translated as CASSLAGYHETQYF.

The V gene is TRBV11-2, the J gene TRBJ1-6, with a weak D call TRBD1 (5 bases). Germline loops: CDR1 SGHAT, CDR2 FQNNGV. The germline V and J ends were trimmed by 5 bases and 6 bases, with 17 bases remaining between them. This CDR3 comprises 16 residues. CDR3 protein: CASSLTGEVGNSPLHF. The CDR3 DNA is TGTGCCAGCAGCCTCACAGGTGAGGTCGGTAATTCACCCCTCCACTTT.

The rearrangement links TRBV20-1 to TRBJ2-1; TRBD2 agrees at 10 bases. V lost 6 bases and J lost 0; bases outside the gene matches: 5. There are 15 residues in the CDR3. The germline gives CDR1 DFQATT, CDR2 SNEGSKA (reference sequence). CDR3 amino acids: CSASSGGASYNEQFF. As DNA, the CDR3 is TGCAGTGCGTCAAGCGGGGGGGCCTCCTACAATGAGCAGTTCTTC.

Turning to this clonotype: A read error may explain this, as a much larger clone is one base away. The chain combines TRBV11-2 with TRBJ2-2; 9 positions match TRBD1. Looked up from germline, CDR1 is SGHAT and CDR2 is FQNNGV. The CDR3 length is 16 residues. CDR3: CASSLGGTGLAGELLF. The CDR3 DNA is TGTGCCAGCAGCTTAGGGGGGACAGGGCTGGCCGGGGAGCTGCTTTTT.

As for this clonotype: A read error is possible here, since a much larger clone lies one base away. The V call is TRBV5-6, the J call TRBJ2-1, with a possible D match to TRBD1 (5 bases). The CDR3 sequence is 15 residues long. V was cut by 8 bases and J by 0 bases, with 15 bases left in between. Germline V gene data show CDR1 as SGHDT and CDR2 as YYEEEE. The CDR3 reads CASNRYISSYNEQFF. The CDR3 DNA reads TGTGCCAGTAACAGGTATATTAGCTCCTACAATGAGCAGTTCTTC.

Notes on this clonotype: At one end, the junction sequence differs from germline, possibly due to a read error. The chain is built from TRBV29-1 and TRBJ2-1; D could derive from TRBD1 or TRBD2 (6 bases each). Germline CDR1 reads SQVTM; CDR2 reads ANQGSEA. The CDR3 is 18 amino acids. Here the CDR3 reads CGVDGSAGNNRGHNEQFF. The CDR3 nucleotides read TGCGGCGTTGACGGCTCGGCCGGTAATAATCGGGGGCACAATGAGCAGTTCTTC.